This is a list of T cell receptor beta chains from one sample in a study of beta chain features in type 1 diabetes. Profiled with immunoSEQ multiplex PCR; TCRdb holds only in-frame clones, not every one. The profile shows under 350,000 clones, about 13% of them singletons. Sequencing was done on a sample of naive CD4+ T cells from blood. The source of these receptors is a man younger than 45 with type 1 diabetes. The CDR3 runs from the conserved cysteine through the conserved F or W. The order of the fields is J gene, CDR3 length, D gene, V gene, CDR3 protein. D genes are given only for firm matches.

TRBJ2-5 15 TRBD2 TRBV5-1 CASSSEPAGGETQYF
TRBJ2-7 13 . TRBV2 CASTPPGSYEQYF
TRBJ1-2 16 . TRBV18 CASSTNDGQLTYGYTF
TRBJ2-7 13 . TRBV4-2 CASSQDHSYEQYF
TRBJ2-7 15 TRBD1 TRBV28 CASSFLGQGSHEQYF
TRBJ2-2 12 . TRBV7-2 CARQIMTGELFF
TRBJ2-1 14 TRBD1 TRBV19 CASSTGQIYNEQFF
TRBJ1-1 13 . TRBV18 CASSLTDNTEAFF
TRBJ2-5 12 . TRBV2 CASSARQETQYF
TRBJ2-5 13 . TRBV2 CASSARRQETQYF
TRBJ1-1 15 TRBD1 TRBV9 CASSPRQGRNTEAFF
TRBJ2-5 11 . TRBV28 CASSSTRSQYF
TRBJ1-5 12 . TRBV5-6 CASSFFRQPQHF
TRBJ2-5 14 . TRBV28 CASSLTVAQETQYF
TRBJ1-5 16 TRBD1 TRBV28 CASSSTGTGDNQPQHF
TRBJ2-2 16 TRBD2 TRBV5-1 CASSFGLAGNTGELFF
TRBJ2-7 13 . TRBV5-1 CASHQVSSYEQYF
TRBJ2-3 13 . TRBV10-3 CAIGTGATDTQYF
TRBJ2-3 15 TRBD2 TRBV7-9 CASSEGLAVHVTQYF
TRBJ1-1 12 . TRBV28 CASQSSFREAFF
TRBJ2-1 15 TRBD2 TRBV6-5 CASSLTSGRYNEQFF
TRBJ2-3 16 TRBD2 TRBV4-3 CASSQINSGSKDTQYF
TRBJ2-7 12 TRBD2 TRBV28 CASRGGRHEQYF
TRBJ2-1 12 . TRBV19 CASSMRVWEQFF
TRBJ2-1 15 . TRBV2 CASSRTGRGGNEQFF
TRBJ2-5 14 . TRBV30 CAWSADLGAETQYF
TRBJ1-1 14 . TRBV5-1 CASSLGGDSTEAFF
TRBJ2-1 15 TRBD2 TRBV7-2 CASSFRREGINEQFF
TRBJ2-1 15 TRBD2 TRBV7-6 CASSFGGSSYNEQFF
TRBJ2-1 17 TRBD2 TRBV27 CASSLTRLAGMSNEQFF
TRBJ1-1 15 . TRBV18 CASSLGTLLNTEAFF
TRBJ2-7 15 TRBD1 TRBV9 CASRLYGTGAYEQYF
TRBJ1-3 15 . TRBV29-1 CSVEGGDSLGNTIYF
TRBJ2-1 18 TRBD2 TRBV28 CASTELAGGLSHYNEQFF
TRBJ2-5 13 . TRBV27 CASSTRNEETQYF
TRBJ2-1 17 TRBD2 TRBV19 CASSPTRGLAGYNEQFF
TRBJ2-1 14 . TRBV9 CASSPGLAYNEQFF
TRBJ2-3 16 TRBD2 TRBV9 CASSVGGRAEGDTQYF
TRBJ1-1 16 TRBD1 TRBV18 CASSPPLGQGNTEAFF
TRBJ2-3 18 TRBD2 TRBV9 CASSPLLAGGSNTDTQYF
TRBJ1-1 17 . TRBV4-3 CASSQDLGRGLRTEAFF
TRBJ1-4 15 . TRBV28 CASSLLQGRGEKLFF
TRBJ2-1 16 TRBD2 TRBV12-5 CASGSSLGGSYNEQFF
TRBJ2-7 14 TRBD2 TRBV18 CASSGLAGTYEQYF
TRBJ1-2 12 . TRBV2 CASNPGFYGYTF
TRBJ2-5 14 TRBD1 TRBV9 CASSRGQARETQYF
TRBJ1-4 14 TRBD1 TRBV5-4 CASSSGQTSEKLFF
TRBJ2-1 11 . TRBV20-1 CSRRAAGWQFF
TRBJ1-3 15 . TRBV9 CASSVAPDLGNTIYF
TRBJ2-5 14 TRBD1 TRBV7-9 CASSTGTVQETQYF
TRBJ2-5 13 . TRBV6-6 CASGATNQETQYF
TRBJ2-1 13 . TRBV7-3 CASSPPLANEQFF
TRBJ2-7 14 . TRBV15 CATSTETYSYEQYF
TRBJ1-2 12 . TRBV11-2 CASSVGLYGYTF
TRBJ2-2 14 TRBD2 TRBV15 CATSTGGGAGELFF